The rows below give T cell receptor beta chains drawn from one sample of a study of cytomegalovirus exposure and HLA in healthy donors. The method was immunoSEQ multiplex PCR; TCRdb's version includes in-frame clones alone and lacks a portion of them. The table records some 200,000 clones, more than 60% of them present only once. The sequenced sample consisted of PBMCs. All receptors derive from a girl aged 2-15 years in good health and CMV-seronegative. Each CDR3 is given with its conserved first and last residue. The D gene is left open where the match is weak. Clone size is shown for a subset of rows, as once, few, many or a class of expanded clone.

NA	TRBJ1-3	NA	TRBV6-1	CASSDWGVRNTIYF	TGTGCCAGCAGTGACTGGGGAGTCAGAAACACCATATATTTT
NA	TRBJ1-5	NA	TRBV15	CATSIPGNGGNQPQHF	TGTGCCACCAGCATCCCGGGGAATGGAGGCAATCAGCCCCAGCATTTT
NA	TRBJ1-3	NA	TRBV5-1	CASRMGEGNTIYF	TGCGCCAGCAGGATGGGCGAGGGAAACACCATATATTTT
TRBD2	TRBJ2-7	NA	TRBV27	CASSSELAGGSYEQYF	TGTGCCAGCAGTTCCGAACTAGCGGGAGGATCCTACGAGCAGTACTTC
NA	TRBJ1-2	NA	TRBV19	CASRGTRGGYTF	TGTGCCAGTAGAGGGACCCGGGGGGGCTACACCTTC
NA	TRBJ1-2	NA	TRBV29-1	CSVDTGHRGYTF	TGCAGCGTGGATACGGGACATAGGGGCTACACCTTC
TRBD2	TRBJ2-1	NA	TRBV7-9	CSSFHPLAGPSSTYNEQFF	TGTTCCAGCTTCCATCCGCTAGCGGGACCTTCCAGCACCTACAATGAGCAGTTCTTC
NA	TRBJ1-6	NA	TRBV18	CASSPGNLLDNSPLHF	TGTGCCAGCTCACCCGGGAACCTTTTGGATAATTCACCCCTCCACTTT
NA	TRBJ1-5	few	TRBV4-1	CASSHPGSWQPQHF	TGCGCCAGCAGCCATCCAGGGTCGTGGCAGCCCCAGCATTTT
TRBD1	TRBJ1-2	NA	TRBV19	CASSKQGERANYGYTF	TGTGCCAGTAGTAAGCAGGGGGAGAGGGCTAACTATGGCTACACCTTC
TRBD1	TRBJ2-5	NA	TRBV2	CASRLWDRDGQYF	TGTGCCAGCAGGCTTTGGGACAGGGATGGGCAGTACTTC